What follows describes a single T cell receptor (beta chain). The sample belongs to a study of blood T cell repertoires in COVID-19. Those enrolled in Seattle joined during active infection and were followed longitudinally afterward. The method was immunoSEQ multiplex PCR; TCRdb's version includes in-frame clones alone and lacks a portion of them. The table includes over 250,000 clones, about 90% detected once. CDR1 and CDR2 (germline): PRHDT, FYEKMQ (reference sequence). This CDR3 comprises 14 residues. V gave up 5 bases and J gave up 2 bases; unmatched junction bases: 5. The chain combines TRBV13 with TRBJ1-1; 7 nucleotides align to TRBD1. This TCR derives from a person aged 18 to 29 with COVID-19, enrolled during active disease. The sequenced sample consisted of peripheral blood. The CDR3, as DNA: TGTGCCAGCAGCCCCGGGACAGAAAACACTGAAGCTTTCTTT. Encoded protein: CASSPGTENTEAFF.